Following are 19 T cell receptor beta chains from one sample sequenced in a study of CD8 T cells in ankylosing spondylitis. Regarding the study as a whole: A TCR beta motif made of fewer than ten highly homologous variants seemed typical of ankylosing spondylitis blood.

TCRdb re-called the 5' RACE reads through MiXCR, storing one row per CDR3 protein. The sample lists hundreds of thousands of distinct CDR3 sequences; 9.5% to 15% were seen once. Their specific antigens are unknown. The sample was blood, either unsorted or a sorted T cell fraction (not recorded which). All receptors come from a male donor with ankylosing spondylitis.

This clonotype was counted many times. This rearrangement joins TRBV2 to TRBJ2-1; TRBD2 matches at 7 bases. V lost 4 bases, J lost 10 bases, and 16 bases stayed unmatched. The CDR3 extends over 16 amino acids. The V gene's germline CDR1 is SNHLY and CDR2 FYNNEI. As DNA, the CDR3 is TGTGCCAGCAGTGGGTTTTCGGGAGGTCCGATAGGGGAGCAGTTCTTC. Amino acids: CASSGFSGGPIGEQFF.

V gene TRBV12-3 or TRBV12-4 combines with J gene TRBJ1-1, with no clear D. CDR3 length: 13 amino acids. Trimming removed 6 bases at V and 8 bases at J, with 16 bases between. The CDR3 DNA reads TGTGCCAGCAGCCCGGGTTACGCCAGCGAAGCTTTCTTT. Encoded protein: CASSPGYASEAFF.

The V call is TRBV5-1, the J call TRBJ1-1; D unresolved. Trimming removed 0 bases at V and 0 bases at J, with 15 bases between. Germline V gene sequence: CDR1 SGHRS, CDR2 YFSETQ. The CDR3 extends over 17 amino acids. CDR3 amino acids: CASSLEFRAFMNTEAFF. CDR3 in DNA: TGCGCCAGCAGCTTGGAATTTCGAGCATTCATGAACACTGAAGCTTTCTTT.

The sample holds a few counts of this clonotype. The chain carries TRBV25-1 and TRBJ2-5, with 8 bases matching TRBD2. Germline assignment: CDR1 MGHDK and CDR2 SYGVNS. There are 16 residues in the CDR3. The ends lost 3 bases at V and 0 bases at J; junction bases unmatched: 6. As DNA, the CDR3 is TGTGCCAGCAGTGATCCCCGGGGGGGGAACCAAGAGACCCAGTACTTC. This encodes CASSDPRGGNQETQYF.

The chain recombines TRBV30 with TRBJ2-1, with 9 bases aligning to TRBD2. CDR3 size: 17 residues. Germline V gene data show CDR1 as GTSNPN and CDR2 as SVGIG (reference sequence). V trimming: 3 bases; J trimming: 1 base; junction bases outside the gene matches: 10. As DNA, the CDR3 is TGTGCCTGGAGATTGCAACTAGCGGGTGTTTCCTACAATGAGCAGTTCTTC. It specifies CAWRLQLAGVSYNEQFF.

The genes are TRBV30 and TRBJ1-3; the D is unclear. The CDR3 has 12 residues. Trimming took 5 bases from V and 2 from J, leaving 7 bases between them. Germline CDR1 reads GTSNPN; CDR2 reads SVGIG (reference sequence). Written as DNA, the CDR3 is TGTGCCTGGGCCGACGCTGGAAACACCATATATTTT. Translating gives CAWADAGNTIYF.

This chain connects TRBV11-2 to TRBJ2-1; D unclear. The CDR3 contains 14 residues. Trimming took off 7 bases at V and 6 bases at J, with 16 bases between the two ends. Germline-derived CDR1 and CDR2 are SGHAT and FQNNGV. The CDR3 DNA follows: TGTGCCAGCACCCCTCATCTGGAATCCAATGAGCAGTTCTTC. Protein: CASTPHLESNEQFF.

This clonotype has a handful of counts. The gene calls are TRBV7-9 and TRBJ1-1; 10 bases match TRBD1. The CDR3 runs to 14 residues. Germline CDR1 SEHNR, CDR2 FQNEAQ (reference sequence). V gave up 0 bases and J gave up 6 bases; unmatched junction bases: 1. The CDR3 DNA reads as TGTGCCAGCAGCTTAGCGGGGACAGGGGCTGAAGCTTTCTTT. It codes for CASSLAGTGAEAFF.

J is TRBJ2-7 and V is TRBV5-6, with a possible D match to TRBD1 (6 bases). The length of the CDR3 is 15 residues. CDR1 SGHDT and CDR2 YYEEEE come from the germline V gene. Trimming shortened V by 0 bases and J by 0 bases, and 10 bases separated the two germline ends. The CDR3 sequence: CASSLGQGISYEQYV. Written as DNA, the CDR3 is TGTGCCAGCAGCTTGGGTCAGGGGATCTCCTACGAGCAGTACGTC.

This clonotype was observed at least ten times. The genes are TRBV4-1 and TRBJ1-5; D possibly corresponds to TRBD1 (5 bases). The CDR3 is made up of 14 amino acids. Germline lookup yields CDR1 MGHRA and CDR2 YSYEKL. Trimming left V 3 bases short and J 1 base short, with 7 bases between. The DNA of the CDR3 is TGCGCCAGCAGCCACTGGGGGAGCAATCAGCCCCAGCATTTT. This translates into CASSHWGSNQPQHF.

The gene calls are TRBV7-9 and TRBJ2-1, with 8 bases that match TRBD2. The trim removed 5 bases at V and 2 bases at J, leaving 11 bases unmatched. The CDR3 is 17 amino acids. Germline-derived CDR1 and CDR2 are SEHNR and FQNEAQ (reference sequence). The CDR3 DNA follows: TGTGCCAGCAGCCCAGACCTCGGGGGGGGAGCCTACAATGAGCAGTTCTTC. Translating gives CASSPDLGGGAYNEQFF.

V usage is TRBV14 and J usage is TRBJ2-3; D is uncertain. Germline CDR1 reads SGHDN; CDR2 reads FVKESK. The V end was cut by 0 bases, the J end by 9 bases, with 13 bases between. The CDR3 has 14 amino acids. DNA of the CDR3: TGTGCCAGCAGCCAAGATTCTTCAAGAGTAACGCAGTATTTT. Encoded protein: CASSQDSSRVTQYF.

The rearrangement uses TRBV14 and TRBJ2-1, with D perhaps TRBD1 (5 bases). V lost 1 base and J 9 bases, leaving 13 bases between the germline ends. This CDR3 has 14 amino acids. Per the germline V gene, CDR1 is SGHDN and CDR2 is FVKESK. For the CDR3, the DNA is TGTGCCAGCAGCCAAGTCCCCAGGGTAGGTGAGCAGTTCTTC. Its protein product is CASSQVPRVGEQFF.

At least ten counts were recorded for this clonotype. V usage is TRBV5-1 and J usage is TRBJ2-5, with no clear D. The CDR3 consists of 13 residues. The V gene lost 5 bases and the J gene lost 1 base, with 9 bases spanning the gap. Per the germline V gene, CDR1 is SGHRS and CDR2 is YFSETQ. The chain's CDR3 is CASSRTLQETQYF. The CDR3 nucleotides are TGCGCCAGCAGTCGAACACTCCAAGAGACCCAGTACTTC.

This clonotype was detected a few times. V is TRBV20-1 and J is TRBJ1-1; TRBD1 matches at 9 bases. This CDR3 has 12 residues. The V and J ends lost 7 bases and 6 bases, in that order; junction bases with no gene match: 6. Germline V gene lookup returns CDR1 DFQATT and CDR2 SNEGSKA (reference sequence). The DNA of the CDR3 is TGCAGTGGCGACAGGGGGTCTTCTGAAGCTTTCTTT. Protein product: CSGDRGSSEAFF.

This rearrangement joins TRBV6-2 or TRBV6-3 to TRBJ1-1; D is perhaps TRBD1 (5 bases). V was shortened by 6 bases and J by 0 bases, with 14 bases between the two germline ends. The CDR3 contains 15 residues. Germline CDR1 is MNHEY and CDR2 is SVGEGT. The CDR3 region is CASRGTKGVNTEAFF. The CDR3 region has the DNA TGTGCCAGCAGAGGGACGAAAGGGGTGAACACTGAAGCTTTCTTT.

This clonotype was observed a few times. The chain couples TRBV10-1 to TRBJ2-7, with D unclear. The CDR3 is 10 residues long. Between the trimmed V and J ends, which lost 6 bases and 6 bases, there was a span of 6 bases. Germline values: CDR1 WNHNN, CDR2 SYGVQD (reference sequence). CDR3 bases: TGCGCCAGCAGATACCTCGAGCAGTACGTC. Encoded protein: CASRYLEQYV.

The rearrangement uses TRBV10-3 and TRBJ2-7, with D unresolved. Trimming removed 0 bases from V and 6 bases from J, with 6 bases in between. Per the germline V gene, CDR1 is ENHRY and CDR2 is SYGVKD. This CDR3 comprises 12 residues. CDR3 sequence: CAISESAAEQYF. The CDR3 coding sequence is TGTGCCATCAGTGAGTCGGCAGCCGAGCAGTACTTC.

The chain uses TRBV2 and TRBJ1-2, with 7 bases that match TRBD1. V lost 10 bases and J lost 0; bases outside the gene matches: 23. The CDR3 consists of 19 residues. Germline assignment: CDR1 SNHLY and CDR2 FYNNEI. The CDR3 is CAISRIRGLMTITNYGYTF. The CDR3 coding sequence is TGTGCCATCAGCCGGATCAGGGGGTTAATGACTATCACTAACTATGGCTACACCTTC. The full variable domain, completed using reference TRBV2 and TRBJ1-2, is EPEVTQTPSHQVTQMGQEVILRCVPISNHLYFYWYRQILGQKVEFLVSFYNNEISEKSEIFDDQFSVERPDGSNFTLKIRSTKLEDSAMYFCAISRIRGLMTITNYGYTFGSGTRLTVV.